Below, one T cell receptor (beta chain) is given with its context. The sample belongs to a study of blood T cell repertoires in COVID-19. Data came from immunoSEQ multiplex PCR; TCRdb stores just in-frame clones and leaves some out. The table lists about 210,000 clones, approximately 82% of them singletons. Sequencing was carried out using peripheral blood. This receptor was identified in a man between 45 and 60 years old with active or convalescent COVID-19.

The CDR3 loop is CASSQQDGSSYNEQFF. DNA of the CDR3: TGTGCCAGCAGCCAACAGGACGGGAGCTCCTACAATGAGCAGTTCTTC. The rearrangement uses TRBV4-2 and TRBJ2-1, with D possibly matching TRBD2 (6 bases). Germline lookup yields CDR1 LGHNA and CDR2 YNFKEQ. Trimming stripped 2 bases from V and 0 bases from J, with 11 bases between. This CDR3 has 16 amino acids.